The next 20 T cell receptor beta chains were all read from a single sample in a study of glioma-infiltrating T cells after dendritic cell vaccination. The table came from immunoSEQ multiplex PCR; TCRdb's copy has only in-frame clones and leaves some out. This table holds under 100,000 clones, over 60% found once. Specimen: blood, collected before dendritic cell vaccination. These receptors came from a human donor with glioblastoma.

The genes are TRBV27 and TRBJ2-3; 7 nucleotides match TRBD1. The CDR3 has 16 amino acids. Germline-derived CDR1 and CDR2 are MNHEY and SMNVEV (reference sequence). With V trimmed by 1 base and J by 2 bases, 6 bases remained unmatched. CDR3 residues: CASSLFWDSSTDTQYF. CDR3 nucleotides: TGTGCCAGCAGTTTATTTTGGGACAGTTCCACAGATACGCAGTATTTT.

This chain's CDR3 is CASSYGTSGSGSYEQYF. As DNA, the CDR3 is TGTGCCAGCAGCTATGGGACTAGCGGGAGTGGGAGCTACGAGCAGTACTTC. The V and J genes are TRBV5-8 and TRBJ2-7; 14 nucleotides match TRBD2. Germline CDR1 reads SGHTS; CDR2 reads YDEGEE. V gave up 3 bases and J gave up 3 bases; unmatched junction bases: 8. The CDR3 length is 17 residues.

Turning to this clone: Other DNA variants within this sample encode the same CDR3. The chain combines TRBV15 with TRBJ2-7; a weak D match, TRBD2 (5 bases). Trimming removed 5 bases from V and 5 bases from J, with 22 bases in between. CDR3 length: 16 amino acids. Germline CDR1 is LNHNV and CDR2 is YYDKDF (reference sequence). The CDR3: CATSPMASTGLDEQYF. As DNA, the CDR3 is TGTGCCACCAGCCCAATGGCTAGCACCGGGCTCGACGAGCAGTACTTC.

This clone has only one observation. The V gene is TRBV6-6, the J gene TRBJ1-1, with D perhaps matching TRBD1 (5 bases). The CDR3 is 14 amino acids. The V end lost 8 bases, the J end lost 0 bases, and 13 bases lay between the germline ends. Germline assignment: CDR1 MNHNY and CDR2 SVGAGI (reference sequence). The DNA for the CDR3 is TGTGCCAGCGGGGGGGGGTTTATGAACACTGAAGCTTTCTTT. As protein: CASGGGFMNTEAFF.

This chain joins TRBV19 and TRBJ2-5; 8 nucleotides align to TRBD1. V gave up 3 bases and J gave up 2 bases; unmatched junction bases: 5. The V gene's germline CDR1 is LNHDA and CDR2 SQIVND (reference sequence). This CDR3 comprises 15 residues. DNA of the CDR3: TGTGCCAGTAGTATTCAAGGACAGGGTCAAGAGACCCAGTACTTC. This encodes CASSIQGQGQETQYF.

This clone has just a few counts. V usage is TRBV6-5 and J usage is TRBJ1-2, with D perhaps matching TRBD1 (6 bases). The length of the CDR3 is 15 residues. Trimming shortened V by 2 bases and J by 5 bases, and 15 bases separated the two germline ends. Germline CDR1 MNHEY, CDR2 SVGAGI. Here the CDR3 reads CASSYLRRGEYGYTF. The CDR3 region has the DNA TGTGCCAGCAGTTACCTACGCAGGGGAGAGTATGGCTACACCTTC.

The chain uses TRBV2 and TRBJ2-3; weak D call: TRBD2 (6 bases). Germline-derived CDR1 and CDR2 are SNHLY and FYNNEI. The CDR3 covers 13 residues. Trimming pared 2 bases from V and 6 bases from J, leaving 9 bases between. The CDR3 loop reads CASSESLADTQYF. The CDR3 nucleotides read TGTGCCAGCAGTGAATCCCTAGCGGATACGCAGTATTTT.

V and J are TRBV28 and TRBJ1-5; TRBD1 matches at 7 bases. The V gene end was trimmed by 7 bases and the J gene end by 1 base; junction bases not matched to a gene: 10. This CDR3 is 16 amino acids long. CDR1 is MDHEN, CDR2 SYDVKM, per germline. As DNA, the CDR3 is TGTGCCAGCACCAGAGGGGGCGCGGGGAGCAATCAGCCCCAGCATTTT. It is translated as CASTRGGAGSNQPQHF.

V usage is TRBV15 and J usage is TRBJ2-7, with TRBD1 matching 10 bases. In germline, CDR1 is LNHNV, CDR2 YYDKDF (reference sequence). V lost 0 bases, J lost 2 bases, and 1 base stayed unmatched. This CDR3 contains 15 residues. CDR3 nucleotides: TGTGCCACCAGCAGAGAGGGACAGGGGCCCTACGAGCAGTACTTC. Its protein product is CATSREGQGPYEQYF.

The chain carries TRBV18 and TRBJ1-2; 8 bases align to TRBD1. Germline V gene lookup returns CDR1 KGHSH and CDR2 LQKENI. J gave up 4 bases and V 3 bases, and 13 bases lay outside the gene matches. The CDR3 totals 17 residues. CDR3 nucleotides: TGTGCCAGCTCACCTATCCCGGGACAGGCAGGAACCTATGGCTACACCTTC. It codes for CASSPIPGQAGTYGYTF.

The chain links TRBV10-3 to TRBJ2-7; no firm D call. The germline V gene has CDR1 ENHRY and CDR2 SYGVKD. There are 12 residues in the CDR3. V was shortened by 3 bases and J by 9 bases, with 12 bases between the two germline ends. CDR3 protein: CAISETAQVQYF. Here the CDR3 DNA reads TGTGCCATCAGTGAAACAGCCCAGGTGCAGTACTTC.

The chain recombines TRBV5-1 with TRBJ1-3, with a possible D match to TRBD1 (5 bases). In germline, CDR1 is SGHRS, CDR2 YFSETQ. V was trimmed by 4 bases and J by 0 bases, leaving 23 bases between them. The CDR3 runs 19 residues. The DNA of the CDR3 is TGCGCCAGCAGCCTCCAACCTCAGGGAATTACCTTCTCTGGAAACACCATATATTTT. It codes for CASSLQPQGITFSGNTIYF. Complete variable domain (other parts from reference TRBV5-1 and TRBJ1-3): KAGVTQTPRYLIKTRGQQVTLSCSPISGHRSVSWYQQTPGQGLQFLFEYFSETQRNKGNFPGRFSGRQFSNSRSEMNVSTLELGDSALYLCASSLQPQGITFSGNTIYFGEGSWLTVV.

CDR3 bases: TGTGCCAGCAGCAGCCCTCGTTGGGGGTCGGGAGAGGGGACAGATACGCAGTATTTT. Amino acid sequence: CASSSPRWGSGEGTDTQYF. V is TRBV21-1 and J is TRBJ2-3; the table calls TRBD2, which could not be checked here. TRBV21-1 counts as a pseudogene. The CDR3 runs to 19 residues.

This chain connects TRBV7-3 to TRBJ2-2, with 14 bases lining up with TRBD2. The CDR3 is 19 residues long. Germline values: CDR1 SGHTA, CDR2 FQGTGA. The V gene end was trimmed by 5 bases and the J gene end by 4 bases; junction bases not matched to a gene: 12. CDR3: CASSLYTGTSGSGTGELFF. DNA of the CDR3: TGTGCCAGCAGCCTTTATACCGGGACTAGCGGGAGTGGCACCGGGGAGCTGTTTTTT.

This clone was recorded once. This chain connects TRBV5-4 to TRBJ1-2, with a tentative D call TRBD1 (5 bases). Germline CDR1 reads SGHNT; CDR2 reads YYREEE (reference sequence). The V end lost 4 bases, the J end lost 8 bases, and 18 bases lay between the germline ends. The CDR3 consists of 14 residues. The CDR3 DNA is TGTGCCAGCAGCCGTGACAGCCCAATGAGCGGCTACACCTTC. Translating it yields CASSRDSPMSGYTF.

There are a few counts of this clone. The V gene is TRBV4-1, the J gene TRBJ2-7; D is possibly TRBD1 (5 bases). This CDR3 has 14 amino acids. From germline, CDR1 is MGHRA and CDR2 YSYEKL. V dropped 0 bases and J dropped 6 bases, with 12 bases sitting between them. CDR3 loop: CASSQEPGQIEQYF. CDR3 DNA: TGCGCCAGCAGCCAAGAACCAGGGCAAATCGAGCAGTACTTC.

V gene TRBV7-9 combines with J gene TRBJ1-6; D might be TRBD1 (6 bases). Deletions cut 5 bases from V and 10 bases from J, with 15 bases between. This CDR3 is built from 14 residues. Germline values: CDR1 SEHNR, CDR2 FQNEAQ (reference sequence). Here the CDR3 reads CASSRQEMYSPLHF. In DNA, the CDR3 is TGTGCCAGCAGCCGACAGGAGATGTACTCACCCCTCCACTTT.

CDR3 loop: CAWTSSGRLNEQFF. DNA for the CDR3: TGTGCCTGGACCTCTAGCGGGAGATTGAATGAGCAGTTCTTC. The chain is built from TRBV30 and TRBJ2-1, with 10 bases that match TRBD2. This CDR3 is 14 amino acids long. Per germline, CDR1 GTSNPN and CDR2 SVGIG (reference sequence). V was clipped by 4 bases and J by 7 bases; unmatched bases: 7. Full variable domain (rest looked up from reference TRBV30 and TRBJ2-1): SQTIHQWPATLVQPVGSPLSLECTVEGTSNPNLYWYRQAAGRGLQLLFYSVGIGQISSEVPQNLSASRPQDRQFILSSKKLLLSDSGFYLCAWTSSGRLNEQFFGPGTRLTVL.

The genes are TRBV5-1 and TRBJ1-2, with D perhaps matching TRBD1 (6 bases). V was pared by 4 bases and J by 6 bases, with 16 bases between. The CDR3 covers 14 residues. Looked up from germline, CDR1 is SGHRS and CDR2 is YFSETQ. The CDR3 DNA reads TGCGCCAGCAGCCCCGGGTCACAGGGTAATGGCTACACCTTC. The encoded protein is CASSPGSQGNGYTF.

This chain joins TRBV7-8 and TRBJ2-5; D is perhaps TRBD2 (6 bases). Trimming left V 5 bases short and J 5 bases short, with 12 bases between. Germline values: CDR1 SGHVS, CDR2 FQNEAQ. The CDR3 is 13 amino acids. CDR3 nucleotides: TGTGCCAGCAGCCGGGGACTTCGGGAGACCCAGTACTTC. This sequence encodes CASSRGLRETQYF.